This entry lists 24 T cell receptor beta chains sequenced from one sample in a study of radiotherapy plus CTLA-4 blockade in lung cancer. Data came from immunoSEQ multiplex PCR; TCRdb stores just in-frame clones and leaves some out. In the table there are about 110,000 clones, roughly 77% of which are singletons. Sample: peripheral blood, taken from a patient treated with radiotherapy plus ipilimumab. All receptors come from a human donor with non-small cell lung cancer that progressed on radiotherapy plus ipilimumab. Some clones in this sample may be carry-over from other donors' samples.

This clone turned up a few times. The DNA for the CDR3 is TGTGCCAGCAGGCGGACTAGCGGGGGGGCTATATACAATGAGCAGTTCTTC. As protein: CASRRTSGGAIYNEQFF. V gene TRBV5-6 combines with J gene TRBJ2-1; 15 positions match TRBD2. The trim removed 5 bases at V and 4 bases at J, leaving 7 bases unmatched. This CDR3 has 17 amino acids. Germline V gene data show CDR1 as SGHDT and CDR2 as YYEEEE.

CDR3 bases: TGTGCCAGCAGCCTCCTTCGTTCGGATACGCAGTATTTT. Residues: CASSLLRSDTQYF. The J gene is TRBJ2-3, the V gene TRBV14; D is uncertain. Trimming shortened V by 4 bases and J by 6 bases, and 11 bases separated the two germline ends. The CDR3 totals 13 residues. Germline values: CDR1 SGHDN, CDR2 FVKESK. Drawing the rest from reference TRBV14 and TRBJ2-3, the complete variable domain is EAGVTQFPSHSVIEKGQTVTLRCDPISGHDNLYWYRRVMGKEIKFLLHFVKESKQDESGMPNNRFLAERTGGTYSTLKVQPAELEDSGVYFCASSLLRSDTQYFGPGTRLTVL.

CDR3 in amino acids: CASSAHGGLQNEQFF. The CDR3 region has the DNA TGTGCCAGCAGCGCCCACGGGGGACTCCAAAATGAGCAGTTCTTC. This sequence joins TRBV11-3 and TRBJ2-1; TRBD2 is a possible D gene (6 bases). V lost 5 bases and J lost 7, with 18 bases in between. Germline CDR1 reads SGHNT; CDR2 reads YENEEA. The CDR3 covers 15 residues.

This sequence joins TRBV5-1 and TRBJ2-5, with 9 bases lining up with TRBD2. Per germline, CDR1 SGHRS and CDR2 YFSETQ. This CDR3 region has 17 residues. Trimming at V came to 0 bases and at J to 7 bases, leaving 13 bases not matched to a gene. The CDR3, as DNA: TGCGCCAGCAGCTTGGGGTACCTAGCGGGGCCCGAAGGGACCCAGTACTTC. It translates to CASSLGYLAGPEGTQYF.

The rearrangement links TRBV25-1 to TRBJ2-2, with 9 nucleotides matching TRBD1. Germline values: CDR1 MGHDK, CDR2 SYGVNS. Unmatched junction bases numbered 10, after V lost 8 bases and J lost 6 bases. The length of the CDR3 is 15 residues. The CDR3: CASYPGTGRAGELFF. For the CDR3, the DNA is TGTGCCAGCTACCCCGGGACAGGGAGGGCCGGGGAGCTGTTTTTT.

The chain has TRBV18 and TRBJ2-5; D gene ambiguous. The CDR3 totals 12 residues. The V end lost 2 bases, the J end lost 4 bases, and 5 bases lay between the germline ends. Germline V gives CDR1 KGHSH, CDR2 LQKENI. In DNA, the CDR3 is TGTGCCAGCTCACCAGATGGAGAGACCCAGTACTTC. Translating it yields CASSPDGETQYF.

This sequence joins TRBV5-4 and TRBJ2-3; perhaps TRBD1 as D (5 bases). This CDR3 has 17 residues. Germline CDR1 reads SGHNT; CDR2 reads YYREEE (reference sequence). The V gene lost 2 bases and the J gene lost 6 bases, with 22 bases spanning the gap. CDR3 nucleotide sequence: TGTGCCAGCAGCTTAGTTAGGCAGGGCTCAATGAGGGATACGCAGTATTTT. It codes for CASSLVRQGSMRDTQYF. Filled out from reference TRBV5-4 and TRBJ2-3, the complete variable domain reads ETGVTQSPTHLIKTRGQQVTLRCSSQSGHNTVSWYQQALGQGPQFIFQYYREEENGRGNFPPRFSGLQFPNYSSELNVNALELDDSALYLCASSLVRQGSMRDTQYFGPGTRLTVL.

This chain joins TRBV18 and TRBJ1-5; 9 bases agree with TRBD1. CDR3 length equals 14 residues. Germline CDR1 reads KGHSH; CDR2 reads LQKENI. V was clipped by 3 bases and J by 6 bases; unmatched bases: 3. The CDR3 here is CASSPGQGGQPQHF. CDR3 bases: TGTGCCAGCTCACCGGGACAGGGAGGTCAGCCCCAGCATTTT.

This clone came up once. Different DNA sequences within this sample yield the same CDR3. The V gene is TRBV7-2, the J gene TRBJ1-5, with TRBD1 identical over 12 bases. This CDR3 contains 16 residues. After removal of 5 bases from V and 7 bases from J, the junction contained 9 bases not matched to a gene. The germline V gene has CDR1 SGHTA and CDR2 FQGNSA. The CDR3 DNA reads as TGTGCCAGCAGCCTGACCGGGACAGGGGGCCGGCAGCCCCAGCATTTT. Encoded protein: CASSLTGTGGRQPQHF.

This chain links TRBV14 with TRBJ2-1; TRBD2 aligns across 9 bases. This CDR3 has 14 amino acids. The germline gives CDR1 SGHDN, CDR2 FVKESK. After removal of 4 bases from V and 7 bases from J, the junction contained 5 bases not matched to a gene. The CDR3 region has the DNA TGTGCCAGCAGCCTGCGGGGGGGGGCGAATGAGCAGTTCTTC. This codes for CASSLRGGANEQFF. Supplemented by reference TRBV14 and TRBJ2-1, the full variable domain reads EAGVTQFPSHSVIEKGQTVTLRCDPISGHDNLYWYRRVMGKEIKFLLHFVKESKQDESGMPNNRFLAERTGGTYSTLKVQPAELEDSGVYFCASSLRGGANEQFFGPGTRLTVL.

This clone was found once. The V call is TRBV29-1, the J call TRBJ1-2, with D maybe TRBD1 (5 bases). Trimming cost V 8 bases and J 7 bases, with 17 bases left between them. This CDR3 is built from 12 residues. Germline CDR1 reads SQVTM; CDR2 reads ANQGSEA. The CDR3 is CSLEGVGGGYTF. Written as DNA, the CDR3 is TGCAGCCTCGAGGGAGTTGGGGGTGGCTACACCTTC.

This clone was detected only a few times. The V gene is TRBV19, the J gene TRBJ1-2; 8 bases match TRBD1. Trimming cost V 3 bases and J 7 bases; bases outside gene matches: 7. The CDR3 runs to 14 residues. Germline assignment: CDR1 LNHDA and CDR2 SQIVND (reference sequence). CDR3 DNA: TGTGCCAGTAGTATGGAACAGGGGGTACGTGGCTACACCTTC. Protein product: CASSMEQGVRGYTF.

This clone has a handful of counts. This CDR3 is CASSLERGAQPQHF. CDR3 nucleotide sequence: TGTGCCAGCAGTTTAGAACGTGGGGCTCAGCCCCAGCATTTT. The chain has TRBV2 and TRBJ1-5, with D perhaps matching TRBD1 (5 bases). This CDR3 comprises 14 residues. Germline CDR1 reads SNHLY; CDR2 reads FYNNEI. Trimming took off 5 bases at V and 6 bases at J, with 14 bases between the two ends.

This rearrangement joins TRBV11-3 to TRBJ2-5; D is possibly TRBD2 (5 bases). The CDR3 totals 15 residues. Germline-derived CDR1 and CDR2 are SGHNT and YENEEA. Trimming removed 5 bases from V and 1 base from J, with 14 bases in between. The CDR3 loop reads CASSRQGGSQETQYF. CDR3 DNA: TGTGCCAGCAGCCGCCAAGGCGGGTCCCAAGAGACCCAGTACTTC. The full variable domain, its missing parts supplied by reference TRBV11-3 and TRBJ2-5, is EAGVVQSPRYKIIEKKQPVAFWCNPISGHNTLYWYLQNLGQGPELLIRYENEEAVDDSQLPKDRFSAERLKGVDSTLKIQPAELGDSAVYLCASSRQGGSQETQYFGPGTRLLVL.

J is TRBJ1-2 and V is TRBV5-5; D is perhaps TRBD1 (5 bases). CDR1 is SGHKS and CDR2 is YYEKEE in the germline V gene (reference sequence). The CDR3 is made up of 15 amino acids. V lost 0 bases to trimming and J lost 8 bases, with 17 bases between them. The CDR3 region is CASSLAAGLPYGYTF. CDR3 coding DNA: TGTGCCAGCAGCTTGGCAGCAGGGTTGCCTTACGGCTACACCTTC.

V gene TRBV5-6 combines with J gene TRBJ2-3, with TRBD1 as a possible D gene (5 bases). Germline V gene lookup returns CDR1 SGHDT and CDR2 YYEEEE. This CDR3 region has 15 residues. V lost 3 bases and J 4 bases, leaving 15 bases between the germline ends. The CDR3, as DNA: TGTGCCAGCAGCTGGCGCTCCAGGGCCCCAGATACGCAGTATTTT. Residues: CASSWRSRAPDTQYF. The variable domain in full, completed from reference TRBV5-6 and TRBJ2-3, reads DAGVTQSPTHLIKTRGQQVTLRCSPKSGHDTVSWYQQALGQGPQFIFQYYEEEERQRGNFPDRFSGHQFPNYSSELNVNALLLGDSALYLCASSWRSRAPDTQYFGPGTRLTVL.

This clone showed up just a few times. The chain links TRBV6-4 to TRBJ2-2; D remains ambiguous. With 6 bases removed from V and 1 base from J, the gap between germline ends came to 24 bases. The CDR3 runs to 19 residues. CDR1 and CDR2 from the germline V gene are MRHNA and SNTAGT. The CDR3 DNA reads as TGTGCCAGCAGGGCTGACGGACCTCTCGGAACCTTGAACACCGGGGAGCTGTTTTTT. Translated: CASRADGPLGTLNTGELFF.

The J gene is TRBJ2-2, the V gene TRBV5-4, with D possibly being TRBD1 or TRBD2 (5 bases each). From germline, CDR1 is SGHNT and CDR2 YYREEE (reference sequence). The CDR3 runs 16 residues. The V and J ends lost 3 bases and 0 bases respectively, with 12 bases between them. CDR3 sequence reads: CASSWDRDPNTGELFF. Here the CDR3 DNA reads TGTGCCAGCAGCTGGGACCGGGATCCGAACACCGGGGAGCTGTTTTTT.

The chain employs TRBV27 and TRBJ1-6; a possible D gene is TRBD1 (6 bases). Germline CDR1 MNHEY, CDR2 SMNVEV (reference sequence). The V gene lost 3 bases and the J gene lost 8 bases, with 17 bases spanning the gap. The CDR3 contains 16 residues. CDR3: CASSFGYWGADSPLHF. The CDR3 region has the DNA TGTGCCAGCAGTTTTGGGTACTGGGGGGCGGATTCACCCCTCCACTTT.

The rearrangement uses TRBV18 and TRBJ1-4; TRBD1 might be the D (6 bases). Per the germline V gene, CDR1 is KGHSH and CDR2 is LQKENI. V was trimmed by 0 bases and J by 6 bases, leaving 14 bases between them. The CDR3 runs to 16 residues. CDR3 DNA sequence: TGTGCCAGCTCACCACCGGCCTTGGCAGGGGATGAAAAACTGTTTTTT. Its protein product is CASSPPALAGDEKLFF.

The genes are TRBV11-2 and TRBJ2-1; no clear D gene. This CDR3 spans 17 amino acids. The germline CDR1 and CDR2 sequences are SGHAT and FQNNGV. V dropped 1 base and J dropped 2 bases, with 15 bases sitting between them. CDR3 amino acids: CASSLASGIPPYNEQFF. The CDR3 DNA is TGTGCCAGCAGCTTAGCATCTGGGATACCCCCCTACAATGAGCAGTTCTTC.

This chain uses TRBV5-6 with TRBJ2-2; D ambiguous. The CDR3 consists of 14 residues. V shed 2 bases and J shed 4 bases, with 9 bases lying between them. The V gene's germline CDR1 is SGHDT and CDR2 YYEEEE. Here the CDR3 DNA reads TGTGCCAGCAGCTTAGGTTTTGTCACCGGGGAGCTGTTTTTT. Its translation: CASSLGFVTGELFF.

V is TRBV30 and J is TRBJ1-3; D possibly corresponds to TRBD1 (5 bases). CDR1 is GTSNPN and CDR2 is SVGIG in the germline V gene (reference sequence). This CDR3 is 15 amino acids long. The V gene lost 0 bases and the J gene lost 4 bases, with 13 bases spanning the gap. CDR3 residues: CAWSVGQSLGNTIYF. CDR3 nucleotides: TGTGCCTGGAGTGTGGGGCAGAGCTTAGGAAACACCATATATTTT.

With regard to this clone: Other DNA sequences in the same sample also yield this CDR3. V is TRBV5-4 and J is TRBJ1-2; D is perhaps TRBD1 (6 bases). CDR3 size: 13 residues. V dropped 4 bases and J dropped 3 bases, with 10 bases sitting between them. Germline CDR1 SGHNT, CDR2 YYREEE (reference sequence). The CDR3 DNA reads as TGTGCCAGCAGCCCCTCAGGGGACTATGGCTACACCTTC. It translates to CASSPSGDYGYTF.